Shown below are 31 T cell receptor beta chains from a single sample sequenced in a study of radiation and T cells in renal cell carcinoma. Described time point: blood 4 weeks post-SBRT, at nephrectomy. As to treatment: 15 Gy SBRT to primary tumor, nephrectomy 4 weeks later. Method: immunoSEQ multiplex PCR; TCRdb's copy keeps in-frame clones and lacks some. The sample records roughly 45,000 clones, roughly four fifths being singletons. The sequencing here drew on blood, taken from a patient whose treatment included radiotherapy and nephrectomy. All receptors derive from a woman aged 70 to 79 with renal cell carcinoma.

This sequence joins TRBV19 and TRBJ2-3; 12 bases agree with TRBD2. Germline CDR1 LNHDA, CDR2 SQIVND (reference sequence). Trimming took 4 bases from V and 6 from J; bases not matched to a gene: 8. CDR3 length: 16 residues. The CDR3 region is CASSSLAGGAQDTQYF. The DNA of the CDR3 is TGTGCCAGTAGTAGCCTAGCGGGGGGGGCCCAGGATACGCAGTATTTT.

The chain has TRBV5-1 and TRBJ2-3, with 7 bases that match TRBD2. Germline CDR1 and CDR2: SGHRS and YFSETQ. Trimming removed 1 base from V and 0 bases from J; junction bases left unmatched: 11. This CDR3 has 18 amino acids. The CDR3: CASSLKDGGSQSTDTQYF. CDR3 coding DNA: TGCGCCAGCAGCTTGAAGGACGGCGGGAGTCAAAGCACAGATACGCAGTATTTT.

The V and J genes are TRBV6-7 and TRBJ2-1; the D gene is possibly TRBD2 (5 bases). Being an ORF, TRBV6-7 has a function that is uncertain. V lost 2 bases and J lost 6, with 14 bases in between. There are 15 residues in the CDR3. CDR3 DNA: TGTGCCAGCAGTTACAGGTTCGGTGGGAGCAATGAGCAGTTCTTC. Amino acids: CASSYRFGGSNEQFF.

This clone was seen once. The V and J genes are TRBV19 and TRBJ1-4; 9 bases are shared with TRBD1. The CDR3 is 14 residues long. J was trimmed by 5 bases and V by 9 bases; bases with no gene match: 7. The germline gives CDR1 LNHDA, CDR2 SQIVND (reference sequence). The CDR3 region has the DNA TGTGCCAGAGGGACAGGGAGACGCAATGAAAAACTGTTTTTT. Residues: CARGTGRRNEKLFF.

The chain couples TRBV5-1 to TRBJ2-5; 8 nucleotides match TRBD2. Trimming took 5 bases from V and 5 from J; bases not matched to a gene: 11. CDR3 length: 15 residues. The V gene's germline CDR1 is SGHRS and CDR2 YFSETQ. CDR3 sequence: CASRNIAGLGETQYF. As DNA, the CDR3 is TGCGCCAGCAGGAATATAGCGGGACTCGGGGAGACCCAGTACTTC.

This chain joins TRBV9 and TRBJ1-1; no definite D call. Germline CDR1 SGDLS, CDR2 YYNGEE. The CDR3 loop spans 13 amino acids. The V and J ends lost 1 base and 7 bases respectively, with 11 bases between them. CDR3 loop: CASSVIEANEAFF. CDR3 DNA: TGTGCCAGCAGCGTAATAGAGGCCAATGAAGCTTTCTTT.

This chain joins TRBV6-1 and TRBJ2-7; possible D gene TRBD1, 5 bases. V was clipped by 6 bases and J by 4 bases, with 13 bases between them. The CDR3 is 13 amino acids. The germline V gene encodes CDR1 MNHNS and CDR2 SASEGT. CDR3 nucleotide sequence: TGTGCCAGCAGACTACCTTCAGGGTACGAGCAGTACTTC. Its translation is CASRLPSGYEQYF.

This clone was observed a handful of times. The V and J genes are TRBV7-3 and TRBJ1-6; D is ambiguous. The CDR3 loop spans 13 amino acids. V was shortened by 2 bases and J by 8 bases, with 7 bases between the two germline ends. Germline-derived CDR1 and CDR2 are SGHTA and FQGTGA. The CDR3 spells CASSLQWDSPLHF. The DNA for the CDR3 is TGTGCCAGCAGCTTACAATGGGATTCACCCCTCCACTTT.

J is TRBJ2-2 and V is TRBV5-1; no firm D call. This CDR3 is 12 amino acids long. The V gene's germline CDR1 is SGHRS and CDR2 YFSETQ. Trimming took 2 bases from V and 6 from J, leaving 5 bases between them. The CDR3 is CASSFDPGELFF. The CDR3 DNA is TGCGCCAGCAGCTTTGATCCCGGGGAGCTGTTTTTT.

The V gene is TRBV18, the J gene TRBJ2-1, with 8 bases aligning to TRBD2. Germline V gene sequence: CDR1 KGHSH, CDR2 LQKENI. V shed 0 bases and J 7 bases; nucleotides not matched to a gene: 5. CDR3 size: 15 residues. CDR3 sequence: CASSPPGGGMNEQFF. The CDR3 nucleotides read TGTGCCAGCTCACCACCCGGGGGGGGGATGAATGAGCAGTTCTTC. The whole variable domain, remainder taken from reference TRBV18 and TRBJ2-1, is NAGVMQNPRHLVRRRGQEARLRCSPMKGHSHVYWYRQLPEEGLKFMVYLQKENIIDESGMPKERFSAEFPKEGPSILRIQQVVRGDSAAYFCASSPPGGGMNEQFFGPGTRLTVL.

This sequence joins TRBV7-9 and TRBJ2-3; TRBD2 might be the D (7 bases). The germline V gene has CDR1 SEHNR and CDR2 FQNEAQ (reference sequence). This CDR3 region has 15 residues. V lost 8 bases and J 5 bases, leaving 20 bases between the germline ends. The CDR3 is CASVPHRAGVDTQYF. CDR3 DNA sequence: TGTGCCAGCGTACCCCACAGGGCGGGAGTAGATACGCAGTATTTT.

The V and J genes are TRBV7-2 and TRBJ1-1; the D gene is possibly TRBD1 (5 bases). The CDR3 spans 14 residues. CDR1 SGHTA and CDR2 FQGNSA come from the germline V gene. V was trimmed by 1 base and J by 0 bases, leaving 6 bases between them. The CDR3 region has the DNA TGTGCCAGCAGCTTAGGACAGCTGAACACTGAAGCTTTCTTT. This gives the protein CASSLGQLNTEAFF.

The V and J genes are TRBV5-1 and TRBJ2-3; TRBD2 aligns across 8 bases. This CDR3 has 15 amino acids. With 1 base clipped from V and 2 bases from J, the junction kept 3 bases outside the gene matches. Germline V lookup: CDR1 SGHRS, CDR2 YFSETQ. The CDR3 is CASSLLAGTTDTQYF. The CDR3 nucleotides are TGCGCCAGCAGCTTGTTAGCGGGGACCACAGATACGCAGTATTTT.

The chain carries TRBV5-1 and TRBJ2-2; D not resolved. CDR1 and CDR2 (germline): SGHRS, YFSETQ. This CDR3 region has 15 residues. Trimming removed 0 bases at V and 3 bases at J, with 9 bases between. The CDR3 sequence: CASSLAPADTGELFF. The CDR3 region has the DNA TGCGCCAGCAGCTTGGCCCCCGCAGACACCGGGGAGCTGTTTTTT.

The DNA for the CDR3 is TGTGCCAGCAGGGGGACAGGGAGGACTTACGAGCAGTACTTC. This encodes CASRGTGRTYEQYF. V and J are TRBV6-1 and TRBJ2-7; 9 bases match TRBD1. Germline V gene sequence: CDR1 MNHNS, CDR2 SASEGT. CDR3 length: 14 amino acids. V gave up 6 bases and J gave up 4 bases; unmatched junction bases: 7.

The chain has TRBV2 and TRBJ2-2; 9 bases are shared with TRBD1. V lost 6 bases and J lost 3; bases outside the gene matches: 5. The CDR3 is 15 residues long. The germline gives CDR1 SNHLY, CDR2 FYNNEI. The CDR3 bases are TGTGCCAGCAGCCCGGGACAGGGTTACACCGGGGAGCTGTTTTTT. It translates to CASSPGQGYTGELFF.

This clone was seen only once. The chain couples TRBV15 to TRBJ2-7; D might be TRBD1 (6 bases). Germline CDR1 reads LNHNV; CDR2 reads YYDKDF (reference sequence). The CDR3 spans 14 residues. Trimming removed 4 bases from V and 2 bases from J, with 12 bases in between. Written as DNA, the CDR3 is TGTGCCACCAGCATAAATCAGGGGCCCTACGAGCAGTACTTC. As protein: CATSINQGPYEQYF.

The chain combines TRBV13 with TRBJ2-5; D possibly corresponds to TRBD2 (6 bases). The CDR3 has 17 residues. The germline V gene has CDR1 PRHDT and CDR2 FYEKMQ (reference sequence). The V end was cut by 5 bases, the J end by 2 bases, with 21 bases between. CDR3 protein: CASSPTAEGGEQETQYF. The CDR3 nucleotides read TGTGCCAGCAGCCCGACTGCTGAGGGCGGGGAACAAGAGACCCAGTACTTC.

This clone turned up a few times. The gene calls are TRBV5-6 and TRBJ2-1, with D perhaps matching TRBD2 (5 bases). Per germline, CDR1 SGHDT and CDR2 YYEEEE. The CDR3 runs 17 residues. V gave up 5 bases and J gave up 5 bases, with 23 bases separating them. In nucleotides, the CDR3 is TGTGCCAGCAGGGGGAACTGGACTTCCCCACCAGACAATGAGCAGTTCTTC. It encodes CASRGNWTSPPDNEQFF.

The chain carries TRBV5-1 and TRBJ1-2; D uncertain. V was cut by 4 bases and J by 9 bases, with 22 bases left in between. The CDR3 totals 15 residues. Germline assignment: CDR1 SGHRS and CDR2 YFSETQ. The CDR3 DNA reads as TGCGCCAGCAGCCCGACCACGGGTCTCCTGGGTCGCTACACCTTC. It codes for CASSPTTGLLGRYTF.

The chain is built from TRBV7-9 and TRBJ2-5; 7 bases agree with TRBD1. Germline CDR1 is SEHNR and CDR2 is FQNEAQ (reference sequence). The V segment lost 5 bases and the J segment 2 bases; nucleotides outside the gene matches: 5. The CDR3 extends over 14 amino acids. CDR3 protein: CASSPRTGQETQYF. The CDR3 coding sequence is TGTGCCAGCAGCCCTCGGACAGGTCAAGAGACCCAGTACTTC.

The rearrangement links TRBV27 to TRBJ2-3, with D unresolved. The CDR3 has 14 residues. The V gene's germline CDR1 is MNHEY and CDR2 SMNVEV (reference sequence). V was trimmed by 7 bases and J by 0 bases, leaving 11 bases between them. The CDR3 loop reads CASIGRASTDTQYF. DNA of the CDR3: TGTGCCAGCATAGGTCGTGCTAGCACAGATACGCAGTATTTT.

The genes are TRBV11-1 and TRBJ2-6; TRBD1 agrees at 7 bases. V shed 4 bases, J shed 4 bases, and the junction held 16 bases outside the gene matches. This CDR3 region has 19 residues. The germline gives CDR1 SGHAT, CDR2 FQDESV (reference sequence). As DNA, the CDR3 is TGTGCCAGCAGCTCCTGGGCCACAGGGGACCAGGGGGGGGCCAACGTCCTGACTTTC. The encoded protein is CASSSWATGDQGGANVLTF.

This chain connects TRBV30 to TRBJ2-7, with D maybe TRBD2 (6 bases). The V gene lost 8 bases and the J gene lost 3 bases, with 8 bases spanning the gap. CDR3 length equals 10 residues. Germline CDR1 and CDR2: GTSNPN and SVGIG (reference sequence). CDR3 amino acids: CAGGLYEQYF. The CDR3, as DNA: TGTGCCGGAGGGCTCTACGAGCAGTACTTC. The full variable domain, with the rest looked up from reference TRBV30 and TRBJ2-7, is SQTIHQWPATLVQPVGSPLSLECTVEGTSNPNLYWYRQAAGRGLQLLFYSVGIGQISSEVPQNLSASRPQDRQFILSSKKLLLSDSGFYLCAGGLYEQYFGPGTRLTVT.

The chain links TRBV27 to TRBJ2-6; unclear D gene. The germline CDR1 and CDR2 sequences are MNHEY and SMNVEV (reference sequence). This CDR3 comprises 19 residues. V was clipped by 6 bases and J by 4 bases, with 25 bases between them. CDR3 in DNA: TGTGCCAGCAGCTCCCCCCCCCTAGGCCCAATCACGGGGGCCAACGTCCTGACTTTC. This gives the protein CASSSPPLGPITGANVLTF.

V gene TRBV19 combines with J gene TRBJ1-5, with D unresolved. V was clipped by 5 bases and J by 0 bases, with 11 bases between them. The CDR3 loop spans 15 amino acids. Germline V gene sequence: CDR1 LNHDA, CDR2 SQIVND (reference sequence). The CDR3 nucleotides are TGTGCCAGTAGTCCGACACAGCCTAGCAATCAGCCCCAGCATTTT. It specifies CASSPTQPSNQPQHF.

This chain links TRBV10-3 with TRBJ2-1; 12 bases agree with TRBD2. In germline, CDR1 is ENHRY, CDR2 SYGVKD. The CDR3 totals 14 residues. The V and J ends lost 8 bases and 9 bases, in that order; junction bases with no gene match: 8. The CDR3, as DNA: TGTGCCATCGCTGCTAGCGGGAGGGAGGGTGAGCAGTTCTTC. Encoded protein: CAIAASGREGEQFF.

The CDR3 region is CASLIAGVFYNEQFF. As DNA, the CDR3 is TGTGCCAGCCTTATAGCGGGAGTTTTCTACAATGAGCAGTTCTTC. The chain links TRBV6-1 to TRBJ2-1, with 9 bases aligning to TRBD2. V lost 8 bases and J lost 3; bases outside the gene matches: 8. CDR1 MNHNS and CDR2 SASEGT come from the germline V gene. This CDR3 has 15 amino acids.

This chain joins TRBV6-1 and TRBJ2-2, with D unresolved. Germline loops: CDR1 MNHNS, CDR2 SASEGT. V shed 0 bases and J shed 7 bases, with 3 bases lying between them. This CDR3 is 12 amino acids long. The CDR3 sequence: CASSEAGGELFF. CDR3 sequence (DNA): TGTGCCAGCAGTGAAGCTGGCGGGGAGCTGTTTTTT.

The chain is built from TRBV18 and TRBJ1-5; D is uncertain. The V end was cut by 1 base, the J end by 5 bases, with 12 bases between. CDR1 is KGHSH and CDR2 is LQKENI in the germline V gene. The CDR3 has 15 amino acids. The CDR3 loop is CASSPLAREDQPQHF. The CDR3 DNA reads as TGTGCCAGCTCACCACTTGCAAGGGAGGATCAGCCCCAGCATTTT.

This rearrangement joins TRBV7-2 to TRBJ2-4, with D hard to call. Germline CDR1 and CDR2: SGHTA and FQGNSA. Trimming stripped 1 base from V and 2 bases from J, with 3 bases between. This CDR3 has 13 amino acids. CDR3 region: CASSLGSKNIQYF. The DNA for the CDR3 is TGTGCCAGCAGCTTAGGATCCAAAAACATTCAGTACTTC.